One sample yielded the 23 T cell receptor beta chains listed below, sequenced in a study of cytomegalovirus exposure and HLA in healthy donors (dated by TCRdb to the late 2010s). Library preparation employed the immunoSEQ multiplex PCR assay. A mixture of 60 forward primers for TCR Vbeta segments and 13 reverse primers for TCR Jbeta segments was used in the multiplex PCR. TCRdb took this table from immuneACCESS and kept in-frame rearrangements with V and J called. Such tables lack part of the clones; where checked against another copy, unresolved V genes explain under half of the gap, and the rest is unexplained. A total of about 130,000 clones appear in this sample, about 83% of them only once. The biggest ten clones account for 3.6% of the sample. Sequencing used PBMCs. The receptor set was obtained from a woman in her thirties or forties in good health and CMV-seropositive.

J is TRBJ2-7 and V is TRBV19; D unclear. Per the germline V gene, CDR1 is LNHDA and CDR2 is SQIVND (reference sequence). This CDR3 has 12 amino acids. Between the trimmed V and J ends, which lost 5 bases and 4 bases, there was a span of 9 bases. The CDR3 DNA reads as TGTGCCAGTAGTGTAACAGAATACGAGCAGTACTTC. Translating gives CASSVTEYEQYF.

This clone has just one count. The chain is built from TRBV5-1 and TRBJ2-7; 9 nucleotides match TRBD1. Per the germline V gene, CDR1 is SGHRS and CDR2 is YFSETQ. With V trimmed by 2 bases and J by 3 bases, 18 bases remained unmatched. This CDR3 comprises 19 residues. The CDR3 sequence is CASSLELVGTGNFVYEQYF. The DNA of the CDR3 is TGCGCCAGCAGCTTAGAGCTTGTGGGGACAGGGAATTTTGTCTACGAGCAGTACTTC.

This chain joins TRBV5-6 and TRBJ1-2; weak D call: TRBD1 (5 bases). The germline V and J ends were trimmed by 0 bases and 6 bases, with 15 bases remaining between them. This CDR3 has 15 amino acids. Germline V gives CDR1 SGHDT, CDR2 YYEEEE. The CDR3 reads CASSLGEAGLDGYTF. For the CDR3, the DNA is TGTGCCAGCAGCTTGGGGGAGGCAGGGTTGGATGGCTACACCTTC.

This chain joins TRBV6-4 and TRBJ1-3; tentative D call: TRBD1 (6 bases). The CDR3 sequence is 18 residues long. The V and J ends lost 3 bases and 0 bases respectively, with 18 bases between them. The V gene's germline CDR1 is MRHNA and CDR2 SNTAGT. CDR3 DNA: TGTGCCAGCAGTGAGACGGACAGATCTCTCGACTCTGGAAACACCATATATTTT. The encoded protein is CASSETDRSLDSGNTIYF.

The J gene is TRBJ2-2, the V gene TRBV7-8; 12 bases are shared with TRBD2. Germline CDR1 reads SGHVS; CDR2 reads FQNEAQ. CDR3 size: 18 residues. J was trimmed by 4 bases and V by 3 bases; bases with no gene match: 9. The CDR3 nucleotides read TGTGCCAGCAGCTTGGTGCTAGCGGGAGGGATTTCCACCGGGGAGCTGTTTTTT. Amino acids: CASSLVLAGGISTGELFF.

V usage is TRBV19 and J usage is TRBJ2-7; TRBD2 is a possible D gene (6 bases). The CDR3 is 18 residues long. Germline CDR1 is LNHDA and CDR2 is SQIVND (reference sequence). Between the trimmed V and J ends, which lost 5 bases and 6 bases, there was a span of 29 bases. The CDR3 loop reads CASSSGLPSSFLGVEQYF. The CDR3 nucleotides are TGTGCCAGTAGTTCGGGACTTCCGAGTTCTTTCCTGGGGGTCGAGCAGTACTTC.

A single count supports this clone. V gene TRBV9 combines with J gene TRBJ1-2; 8 bases map to TRBD1. Germline assignment: CDR1 SGDLS and CDR2 YYNGEE. CDR3 size: 16 residues. V lost 6 bases and J lost 0; bases outside the gene matches: 10. CDR3 sequence reads: CASTESPGQANYGYTF. For the CDR3, the DNA is TGTGCCAGCACTGAATCTCCGGGACAGGCTAACTATGGCTACACCTTC.

This clone is termed medium-sized. The gene calls are TRBV27 and TRBJ1-1, with D possibly TRBD1 on 6 matching bases. This CDR3 spans 15 amino acids. Looked up from germline, CDR1 is MNHEY and CDR2 is SMNVEV (reference sequence). Trimming cost V 0 bases and J 1 base, with 9 bases left between them. The CDR3 coding sequence is TGTGCCAGCAGTTTATCCGTACAGGGGAACACTGAAGCTTTCTTT. Translation gives CASSLSVQGNTEAFF.

The V call is TRBV7-9, the J call TRBJ1-3; D possibly corresponds to TRBD1 (6 bases). The CDR3 runs to 16 residues. With 5 bases removed from V and 0 bases from J, the gap between germline ends came to 14 bases. In germline, CDR1 is SEHNR, CDR2 FQNEAQ (reference sequence). CDR3 in DNA: TGTGCCAGCAGCCTATGGCCGACAGGCTCTGGAAACACCATATATTTT. It encodes CASSLWPTGSGNTIYF.

This chain uses TRBV4-1 with TRBJ1-3, with D unclear. Trimming shortened V by 10 bases and J by 0 bases, and 4 bases separated the two germline ends. This CDR3 region has 11 residues. CDR1 is MGHRA and CDR2 is YSYEKL in the germline V gene. This chain's CDR3 is CATSSGNTIYF. CDR3 nucleotides: TGCGCCACTTCCTCTGGAAACACCATATATTTT.

The chain joins TRBV9 to TRBJ1-4; 9 bases map to TRBD1. The CDR3 covers 16 residues. The V segment lost 4 bases and the J segment 10 bases; nucleotides outside the gene matches: 14. Germline values: CDR1 SGDLS, CDR2 YYNGEE. This CDR3 is CASSPGGRDREVKLFF. The CDR3 nucleotides read TGTGCCAGCAGCCCCGGAGGAAGGGACAGGGAGGTAAAACTGTTTTTT.

DNA for the CDR3: TGTGCCAGCAGCTCAATCGATCTAACGGGAGGTCGGAATGAGCAGTTCTTC. Its protein product is CASSSIDLTGGRNEQFF. J is TRBJ2-1 and V is TRBV7-6, with 7 bases fitting TRBD2. This CDR3 region has 17 residues. J was trimmed by 7 bases and V by 4 bases; bases with no gene match: 16. Germline-derived CDR1 and CDR2 are SGHVS and FNYEAQ.

This clone was observed a single time. The chain couples TRBV9 to TRBJ2-6, with D tentatively TRBD1 (5 bases). Germline-derived CDR1 and CDR2 are SGDLS and YYNGEE. Deletions cut 3 bases from V and 0 bases from J, with 13 bases between. CDR3 length equals 17 residues. The CDR3 loop reads CASSARPGSSGANVLTF. CDR3 sequence (DNA): TGTGCCAGCAGCGCGAGACCAGGGTCCTCTGGGGCCAACGTCCTGACTTTC.

The rearrangement links TRBV27 to TRBJ2-7; TRBD2 matches 13 bases. The CDR3 has 16 amino acids. Looked up from germline, CDR1 is MNHEY and CDR2 is SMNVEV (reference sequence). V lost 4 bases and J lost 2; bases outside the gene matches: 5. CDR3 nucleotides: TGTGCCAGCAGTTCGAGGACTAGCGGGAGTCCCTACGAGCAGTACTTC. It is translated as CASSSRTSGSPYEQYF.

The genes are TRBV6-5 and TRBJ2-4; D might be TRBD2 (6 bases). V lost 2 bases, J lost 8 bases, and 10 bases lay in between. There are 13 residues in the CDR3. Per the germline V gene, CDR1 is MNHEY and CDR2 is SVGAGI. The chain's CDR3 is CASSYRRRDIQYF. CDR3 DNA: TGTGCCAGCAGTTACCGTCGGAGGGACATTCAGTACTTC.

This clone has a single count. V usage is TRBV7-9 and J usage is TRBJ2-7, with 7 bases matching TRBD1. The CDR3 has 16 residues. With 0 bases clipped from V and 6 bases from J, the junction kept 11 bases outside the gene matches. Per the germline V gene, CDR1 is SEHNR and CDR2 is FQNEAQ (reference sequence). CDR3 region: CASSLAEVRGNSEQYF. CDR3 nucleotides: TGTGCCAGCAGCTTAGCGGAGGTCAGGGGGAACTCCGAGCAGTACTTC.

Only one count was recorded for this clone. CDR3 DNA sequence: TGCGCCAGCAGCCTCGGGACAGGGGGCGACCTGAACACTGAAGCTTTCTTT. Translation: CASSLGTGGDLNTEAFF. The gene calls are TRBV5-1 and TRBJ1-1; 12 nucleotides agree with TRBD1. V shed 4 bases and J 0 bases; nucleotides not matched to a gene: 7. The CDR3 totals 17 residues. Germline CDR1 and CDR2: SGHRS and YFSETQ.

This clone has just one count. CDR3 protein: CASSIDVAGAGRHIQYF. DNA for the CDR3: TGTGCCAGTAGTATTGATGTAGCGGGAGCAGGCCGCCACATTCAGTACTTC. The chain combines TRBV19 with TRBJ2-4; TRBD2 aligns across 9 bases. CDR3 length: 17 residues. Germline V lookup: CDR1 LNHDA, CDR2 SQIVND (reference sequence). V trimming: 3 bases; J trimming: 8 bases; junction bases outside the gene matches: 14. The full variable domain, in which reference TRBV19 and TRBJ2-4 provide the parts outside the CDR3, is DGGITQSPKYLFRKEGQNVTLSCEQNLNHDAMYWYRQDPGQGLRLIYYSQIVNDFQKGDIAEGYSVSREKKESFPLTVTSAQKNPTAFYLCASSIDVAGAGRHIQYFGAGTRLSVL.

This clone has only one observation. The sample contains more than one DNA sequence encoding this CDR3. The chain carries TRBV10-3 and TRBJ1-1; possible D gene TRBD1, 5 bases. CDR3 size: 13 residues. CDR1 is ENHRY, CDR2 SYGVKD, per germline. The germline V and J ends were trimmed by 7 bases and 0 bases, with 9 bases remaining between them. CDR3 loop: CAITRQLNTEAFF. The CDR3 DNA is TGTGCCATCACGAGACAGCTGAACACTGAAGCTTTCTTT.

The chain carries TRBV6-1 and TRBJ2-7, with 10 bases fitting TRBD2. V dropped 3 bases and J dropped 3; count of bases not matched to a gene: 8. The CDR3 extends over 16 amino acids. The V gene's germline CDR1 is MNHNS and CDR2 SASEGT. CDR3 bases: TGTGCCAGCAGTGAGACCGGGACTAGCGAGAACTACGAGCAGTACTTC. Protein sequence: CASSETGTSENYEQYF.

V usage is TRBV4-1 and J usage is TRBJ2-7; D may be TRBD2 (6 bases). CDR3 length: 16 amino acids. The germline gives CDR1 MGHRA, CDR2 YSYEKL. V was clipped by 1 base and J by 4 bases, with 17 bases between them. CDR3 amino acids: CASSQVFSGGGYEQYF. The DNA of the CDR3 is TGCGCCAGCAGCCAAGTCTTTAGCGGAGGAGGATACGAGCAGTACTTC.

The chain carries TRBV6-1 and TRBJ2-5; 11 bases map to TRBD2. With 9 bases clipped from V and 6 bases from J, the junction kept 12 bases outside the gene matches. CDR1 MNHNS and CDR2 SASEGT come from the germline V gene. The CDR3 covers 15 residues. CDR3 sequence (DNA): TGTGCCAGTGAGGTGCTAGCGGGAGGTACAAAGACCCAGTACTTC. This sequence encodes CASEVLAGGTKTQYF.

The chain combines TRBV5-1 with TRBJ2-7, with 11 bases lining up with TRBD1. Per germline, CDR1 SGHRS and CDR2 YFSETQ. The V segment lost 2 bases and the J segment 2 bases; nucleotides outside the gene matches: 6. The CDR3 is 16 amino acids. In DNA form, the CDR3 reads TGCGCCAGCAGCTTCACCGGGACAGGGGGACCCTACGAGCAGTACTTC. It codes for CASSFTGTGGPYEQYF. Full variable domain (missing parts from reference TRBV5-1 and TRBJ2-7): KAGVTQTPRYLIKTRGQQVTLSCSPISGHRSVSWYQQTPGQGLQFLFEYFSETQRNKGNFPGRFSGRQFSNSRSEMNVSTLELGDSALYLCASSFTGTGGPYEQYFGPGTRLTVT.